This passage covers 10 T cell receptor beta chains from one sample sequenced in a study of blood T cell repertoires in COVID-19. Libraries were prepared by immunoSEQ multiplex PCR; TCRdb keeps only in-frame clonotypes and omits some of them. The sample lists approximately 170,000 clones, roughly nine tenths occurring once. The sequenced sample consisted of peripheral blood. The receptors here all came from a man between 25 and 39 years old with acute or convalescent COVID-19.

J is TRBJ2-1 and V is TRBV6-5; 11 positions match TRBD2. The ends lost 4 bases at V and 3 bases at J; junction bases unmatched: 2. The CDR3 sequence is 15 residues long. CDR1 and CDR2 (germline): MNHEY, SVGAGI. CDR3 protein: CASSLGTSGYNEQFF. DNA for the CDR3: TGTGCCAGCAGTTTGGGGACTAGCGGCTACAATGAGCAGTTCTTC.

The chain has TRBV14 and TRBJ2-3; D is ambiguous. Trimming removed 0 bases at V and 0 bases at J, with 7 bases between. The CDR3 is 15 amino acids. The germline CDR1 and CDR2 sequences are SGHDN and FVKESK. The CDR3 region has the DNA TGTGCCAGCAGCCAAGAACTGGTGAGCACAGATACGCAGTATTTT. Its protein is CASSQELVSTDTQYF.

The chain joins TRBV6-1 to TRBJ2-7, with D uncertain. CDR1 and CDR2 from the germline V gene are MNHNS and SASEGT. V dropped 2 bases and J dropped 0 bases, with 11 bases sitting between them. The CDR3 is 15 amino acids. The DNA for the CDR3 is TGTGCCAGCAGTGAACTGATCCTAAGCTCCTACGAGCAGTACTTC. It translates to CASSELILSSYEQYF.

The chain joins TRBV3-1 (or the pseudogene TRBV3-2) to TRBJ2-3; no reliable D call. This CDR3 spans 13 amino acids. Germline loops: CDR1 LGHDT, CDR2 YNNKEL (reference sequence). Trimming removed 2 bases at V and 8 bases at J, with 11 bases between. This CDR3 reads CASSQTSGSTQYF. The CDR3 coding sequence is TGTGCCAGCAGCCAAACCAGTGGCAGTACGCAGTATTTT.

This clone was detected only a few times. V and J are TRBV7-9 and TRBJ2-7; D not resolved. Germline lookup yields CDR1 SEHNR and CDR2 FQNEAQ (reference sequence). There are 15 residues in the CDR3. CDR3 bases: TGTGCTAGACGCGAGGCAGCCTCCGAATTCTACGAGCAGTACTTC. Its protein product is CARREAASEFYEQYF.

V usage is TRBV5-6 and J usage is TRBJ2-5; D possibly corresponds to TRBD2 (7 bases). There are 15 residues in the CDR3. Deletions cut 1 base from V and 1 base from J, with 11 bases between. In germline, CDR1 is SGHDT, CDR2 YYEEEE. CDR3 DNA: TGTGCCAGCAGCTTGCGGGGGGCGATCCAAGAGACCCAGTACTTC. This encodes CASSLRGAIQETQYF.

The chain employs TRBV28 and TRBJ2-5, with 8 bases identical to TRBD2. There are 13 residues in the CDR3. The germline V gene has CDR1 MDHEN and CDR2 SYDVKM. V lost 4 bases, J lost 5 bases, and 3 bases stayed unmatched. CDR3 nucleotide sequence: TGTGCCAGCAGTTCGGGGGGGTGGGAGACCCAGTACTTC. This encodes CASSSGGWETQYF.

The chain is built from TRBV27 and TRBJ2-7; 7 bases are shared with TRBD2. The CDR3 runs to 15 residues. Losses at the gene ends were 2 bases for V and 0 bases for J; bases not matched to a gene: 4. From germline, CDR1 is MNHEY and CDR2 SMNVEV (reference sequence). The DNA of the CDR3 is TGTGCCAGCAGTTTAACTAGCGCAAGCTCCTACGAGCAGTACTTC. As protein: CASSLTSASSYEQYF.

V is TRBV7-9 and J is TRBJ2-5; 7 bases are shared with TRBD1. The V gene end was trimmed by 6 bases and the J gene end by 5 bases; junction bases not matched to a gene: 9. Germline V CDR1 and CDR2: SEHNR, FQNEAQ (reference sequence). The CDR3 length is 14 residues. CDR3 region: CASSFHSRGETQYF. The CDR3 DNA is TGTGCCAGCAGTTTTCATTCCAGGGGGGAGACCCAGTACTTC. Together with reference TRBV7-9 and TRBJ2-5, the CDR3 gives the full variable domain: DTGVSQNPRHKITKRGQNVTFRCDPISEHNRLYWYRQTLGQGPEFLTYFQNEAQLEKSRLLSDRFSAERPKGSFSTLEIQRTEQGDSAMYLCASSFHSRGETQYFGPGTRLLVL.

The rearrangement uses TRBV30 and TRBJ1-1; D gene unclear. Germline CDR1 and CDR2: GTSNPN and SVGIG (reference sequence). Trimming took off 2 bases at V and 4 bases at J, with 8 bases between the two ends. This CDR3 comprises 12 residues. This chain's CDR3 is CAWSKRATEAFF. CDR3 nucleotide sequence: TGTGCCTGGAGTAAGAGGGCCACTGAAGCTTTCTTT.